The T cell receptor (beta chain) described here comes from a study of regulatory T cells in long-lasting Graves disease. As for time point: newly diagnosed GD, antithyroid drugs for less than 3 months. Researchers made the TCR library from RNA that was extracted from PBMCs. Construction of the TCR beta libraries employed iRepertoire HTBI primers in conjunction with Arm-PCR of CDR3 regions. TCRdb passed the multiplex PCR reads through MiXCR, listing each CDR3 protein once. This sample carries a few hundred thousand distinct CDR3 sequences, 12% to 15% of them seen once, and the ten largest clones take approximately 17%. The germline gives CDR1 SGHRS, CDR2 YFSETQ. V lost 3 bases to trimming and J lost 6 bases; unmatched junction nucleotides: 5. The CDR3 sequence is 14 residues long. This clonotype was detected only a few times. These same data were also listed under a study on T cells in Graves' hyperthyroidism and ophthalmopathy.

The rearrangement uses TRBV5-1 and TRBJ1-4; TRBD1 agrees at 7 bases. This TCR came from a woman in her 50s with Graves disease. This specimen was peripheral blood mononuclear cells (PBMCs), taken at new diagnosis, from a patient treated with antithyroid drugs. The CDR3 spells CASSSGTADEKLFF. For the CDR3, the DNA is TGCGCCAGCAGCTCCGGGACAGCCGATGAAAAACTGTTTTTT.